This T cell receptor (beta chain) was identified in a study of beta chain features in type 1 diabetes. Study-wide background: In age, gender and cell yields, patients were similar to healthy donors.

Trimming removed 6 bases from V and 4 bases from J; junction bases left unmatched: 3. CDR1 is SNHLY, CDR2 FYNNEI, per germline. This CDR3 contains 15 residues. Expressed TCRB transcripts were sequenced because the entire RNA isolate underwent reverse transcription. Only in-frame clones appear in the TCRdb table, and some are missing; sequencing was by immunoSEQ multiplex PCR. The sample holds under 300,000 clones, 27% seen once. This clone has a count of ten or more. This sample also contains other DNA sequences that code for the same CDR3. The receptor was isolated from a man aged 30 to 45 in good health. This chain joins TRBV2 and TRBJ2-1, with 13 positions matching TRBD2. Sequencing was performed on central memory CD4+ T cells from blood. CDR3: CASSEGLAGYNEQFF. CDR3 coding DNA: TGTGCCAGCAGCGAGGGACTAGCGGGGTACAATGAGCAGTTCTTC.